This record concerns one T cell receptor (beta chain) sequence. What it recognizes is unknown. CDR3 length: 13 residues. The V end lost 5 bases, the J end lost 7 bases, and 12 bases lay between the germline ends. CDR1 and CDR2 (germline): SEHNR, FQNEAQ (reference sequence). Researchers ran the PCR with 60 Vbeta and 13 Jbeta primers. This table comes from immunoSEQ multiplex PCR, and its TCRdb copy is limited to in-frame clones, with some not included. The sample records approximately 200,000 clones, 75% to 80% being singletons. This sample is part of a study of cytomegalovirus exposure and HLA in healthy donors. Study-wide results and limits: The authors confirmed in vitro that three CMV-associated chains were specific for CMV antigens. Prediction of most subjects' HLA-A and HLA-B alleles by TCR beta sequences was reportedly accurate. Rarity marked most TCR sequences, yet some public TCRs occurred in many donors.

Sample: PBMCs. The rearrangement joins TRBV7-9 to TRBJ2-1; D remains ambiguous. This TCR was sampled from a woman aged 30 to 39 in good health and CMV-seropositive. CDR3 nucleotides: TGTGCCAGCAGCCAGAACCCCCAAAATGAGCAGTTCTTC. Translating gives CASSQNPQNEQFF.